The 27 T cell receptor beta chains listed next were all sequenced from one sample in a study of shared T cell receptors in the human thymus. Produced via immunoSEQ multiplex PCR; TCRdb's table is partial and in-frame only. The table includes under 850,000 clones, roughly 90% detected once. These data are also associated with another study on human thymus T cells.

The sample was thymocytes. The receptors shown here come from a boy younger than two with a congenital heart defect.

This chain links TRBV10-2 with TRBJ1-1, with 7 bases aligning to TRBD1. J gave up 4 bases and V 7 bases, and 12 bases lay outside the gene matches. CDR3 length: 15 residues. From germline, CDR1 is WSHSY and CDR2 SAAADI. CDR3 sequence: CASNHRGKASTEAFF. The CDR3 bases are TGCGCCAGCAACCACAGGGGAAAGGCTAGCACTGAAGCTTTCTTT.

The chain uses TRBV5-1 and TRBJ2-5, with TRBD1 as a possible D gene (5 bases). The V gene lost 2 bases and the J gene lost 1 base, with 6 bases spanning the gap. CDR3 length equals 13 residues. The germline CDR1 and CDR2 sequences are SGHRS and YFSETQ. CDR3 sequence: CASSFRAQETQYF. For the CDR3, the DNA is TGCGCCAGCAGCTTCAGGGCCCAAGAGACCCAGTACTTC. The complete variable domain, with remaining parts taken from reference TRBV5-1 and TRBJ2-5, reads KAGVTQTPRYLIKTRGQQVTLSCSPISGHRSVSWYQQTPGQGLQFLFEYFSETQRNKGNFPGRFSGRQFSNSRSEMNVSTLELGDSALYLCASSFRAQETQYFGPGTRLLVL.

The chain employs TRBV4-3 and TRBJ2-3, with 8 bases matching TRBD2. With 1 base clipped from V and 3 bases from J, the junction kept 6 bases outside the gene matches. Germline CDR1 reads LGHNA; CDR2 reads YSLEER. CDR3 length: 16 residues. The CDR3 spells CASSQGTGGLTDTQYF. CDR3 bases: TGCGCCAGCAGCCAAGGGACGGGGGGGCTTACAGATACGCAGTATTTT.

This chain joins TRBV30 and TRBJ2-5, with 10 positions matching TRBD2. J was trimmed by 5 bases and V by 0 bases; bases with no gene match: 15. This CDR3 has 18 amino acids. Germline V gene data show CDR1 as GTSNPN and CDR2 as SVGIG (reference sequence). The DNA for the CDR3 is TGTGCCTGGAGTGTACGTCGACCGAGCGGGAGGGCCGGCGAGACCCAGTACTTC. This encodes CAWSVRRPSGRAGETQYF.

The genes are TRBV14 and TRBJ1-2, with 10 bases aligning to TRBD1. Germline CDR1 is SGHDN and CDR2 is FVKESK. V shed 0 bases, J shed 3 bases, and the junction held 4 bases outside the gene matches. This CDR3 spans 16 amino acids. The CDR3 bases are TGTGCCAGCAGCCAAGACCGGACAGGGGGGGACTATGGCTACACCTTC. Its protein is CASSQDRTGGDYGYTF.

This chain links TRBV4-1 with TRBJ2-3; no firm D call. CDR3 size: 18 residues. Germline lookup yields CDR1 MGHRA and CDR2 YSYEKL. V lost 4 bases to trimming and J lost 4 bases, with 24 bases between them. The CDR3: CASSPRDRGPRSADTQYF. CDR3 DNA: TGCGCCAGCAGCCCTAGAGACCGAGGTCCCCGGAGTGCAGATACGCAGTATTTT.

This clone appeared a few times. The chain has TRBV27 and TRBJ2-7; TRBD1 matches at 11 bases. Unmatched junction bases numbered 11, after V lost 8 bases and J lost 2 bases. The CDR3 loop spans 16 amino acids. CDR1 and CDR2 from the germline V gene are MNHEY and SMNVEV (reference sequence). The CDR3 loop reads CASAGQGAGGPYEQYF. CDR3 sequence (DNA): TGTGCCAGCGCCGGACAGGGGGCGGGAGGGCCCTACGAGCAGTACTTC.

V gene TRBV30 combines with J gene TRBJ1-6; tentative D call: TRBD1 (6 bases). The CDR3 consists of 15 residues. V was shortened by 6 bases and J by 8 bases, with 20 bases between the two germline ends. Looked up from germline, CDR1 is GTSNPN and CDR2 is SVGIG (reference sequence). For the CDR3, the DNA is TGTGCCTGCCCGGAGCGGGGGGCTGGGGATTCACCCCTCCACTTT. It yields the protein CACPERGAGDSPLHF.

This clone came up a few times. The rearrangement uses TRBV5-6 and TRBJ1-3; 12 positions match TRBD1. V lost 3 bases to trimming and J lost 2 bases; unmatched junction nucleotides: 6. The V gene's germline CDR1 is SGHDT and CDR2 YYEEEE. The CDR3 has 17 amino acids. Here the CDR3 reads CASSSQGDRGPGNTIYF. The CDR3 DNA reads TGTGCCAGCAGCTCGCAAGGGGACAGGGGGCCTGGAAACACCATATATTTT.

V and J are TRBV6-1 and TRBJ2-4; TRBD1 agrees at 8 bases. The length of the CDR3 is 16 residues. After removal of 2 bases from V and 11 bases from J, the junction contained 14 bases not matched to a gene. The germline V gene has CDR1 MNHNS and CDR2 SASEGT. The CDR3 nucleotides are TGTGCCAGCAGTGAATCTATAAGGACAGGGACCGCGGTTCAGTACTTC. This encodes CASSESIRTGTAVQYF.

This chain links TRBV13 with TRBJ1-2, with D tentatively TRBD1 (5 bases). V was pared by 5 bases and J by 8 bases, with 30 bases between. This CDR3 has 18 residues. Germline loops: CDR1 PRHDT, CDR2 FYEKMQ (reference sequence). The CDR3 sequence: CASSLQRDPLGPPLGYTF. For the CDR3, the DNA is TGTGCCAGCAGCCTACAGCGGGACCCCTTAGGTCCCCCCCTCGGCTACACCTTC.

The CDR3 region is CASSFGSGGPGDTQYF. In nucleotides, the CDR3 is TGTGCCAGCAGTTTTGGGTCGGGAGGGCCTGGGGATACGCAGTATTTT. The rearrangement links TRBV28 to TRBJ2-3; 8 nucleotides agree with TRBD2. This CDR3 has 16 amino acids. Germline V gene lookup returns CDR1 MDHEN and CDR2 SYDVKM. The V segment lost 3 bases and the J segment 6 bases; nucleotides outside the gene matches: 11.

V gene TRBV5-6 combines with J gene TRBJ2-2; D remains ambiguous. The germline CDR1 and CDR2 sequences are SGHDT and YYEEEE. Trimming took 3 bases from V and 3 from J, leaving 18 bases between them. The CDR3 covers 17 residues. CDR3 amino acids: CASSSPTVFGYTGELFF. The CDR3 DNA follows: TGTGCCAGCAGCTCACCTACGGTCTTCGGTTACACCGGGGAGCTGTTTTTT.

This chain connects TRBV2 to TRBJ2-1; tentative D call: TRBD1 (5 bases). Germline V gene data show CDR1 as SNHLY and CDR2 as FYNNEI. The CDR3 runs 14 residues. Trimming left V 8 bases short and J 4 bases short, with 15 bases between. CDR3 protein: CASGALEQYNEQFF. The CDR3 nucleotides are TGTGCCAGCGGGGCGCTCGAGCAATACAATGAGCAGTTCTTC.

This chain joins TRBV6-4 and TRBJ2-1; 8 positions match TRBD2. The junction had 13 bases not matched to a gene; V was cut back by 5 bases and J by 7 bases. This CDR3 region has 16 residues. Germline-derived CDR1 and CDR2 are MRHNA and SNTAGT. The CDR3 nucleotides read TGTGCCAGCAGTCAACAAAAGGGAGCGGGGGCGAATGAGCAGTTCTTC. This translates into CASSQQKGAGANEQFF.

CDR3 nucleotides: TGCGCCAGCAGCTTGGCCGCCCCACGTAATGACAGGGACCCGGGAGATACGCAGTATTTT. Translated, it gives CASSLAAPRNDRDPGDTQYF. V is TRBV5-1 and J is TRBJ2-3; 7 bases are a match to TRBD1. CDR1 and CDR2 (germline): SGHRS, YFSETQ. The CDR3 sequence is 20 residues long. Losses at the gene ends were 0 bases for V and 5 bases for J; bases not matched to a gene: 21. The whole variable domain, remainder taken from reference TRBV5-1 and TRBJ2-3, is KAGVTQTPRYLIKTRGQQVTLSCSPISGHRSVSWYQQTPGQGLQFLFEYFSETQRNKGNFPGRFSGRQFSNSRSEMNVSTLELGDSALYLCASSLAAPRNDRDPGDTQYFGPGTRLTVL.

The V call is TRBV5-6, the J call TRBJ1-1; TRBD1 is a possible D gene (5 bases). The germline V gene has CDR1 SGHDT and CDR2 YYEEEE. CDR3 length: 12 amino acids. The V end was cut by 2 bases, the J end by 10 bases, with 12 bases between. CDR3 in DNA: TGTGCCAGCAGCTTCGGGGGTCTTGGAGCTTTCTTT. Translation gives CASSFGGLGAFF.

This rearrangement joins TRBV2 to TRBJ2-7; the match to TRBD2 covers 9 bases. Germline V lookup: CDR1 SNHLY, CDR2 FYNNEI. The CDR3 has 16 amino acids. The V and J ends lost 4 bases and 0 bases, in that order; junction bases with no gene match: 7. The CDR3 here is CASSVGAGGSSYEQYF. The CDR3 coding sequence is TGTGCCAGCAGTGTGGGAGCGGGAGGCAGCTCCTACGAGCAGTACTTC.

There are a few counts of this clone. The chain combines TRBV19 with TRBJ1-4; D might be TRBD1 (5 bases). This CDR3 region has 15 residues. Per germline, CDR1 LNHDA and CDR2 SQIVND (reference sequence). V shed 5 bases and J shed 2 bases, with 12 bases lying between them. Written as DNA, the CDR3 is TGTGCCAGTAGTGTCTCGACAGATACTAATGAAAAACTGTTTTTT. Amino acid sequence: CASSVSTDTNEKLFF.

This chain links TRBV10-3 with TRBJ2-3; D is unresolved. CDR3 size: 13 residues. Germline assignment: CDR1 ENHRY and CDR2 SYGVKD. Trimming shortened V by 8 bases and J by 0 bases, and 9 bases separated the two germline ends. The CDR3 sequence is CAIRRSSTDTQYF. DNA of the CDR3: TGTGCCATCCGGAGATCTAGCACAGATACGCAGTATTTT.

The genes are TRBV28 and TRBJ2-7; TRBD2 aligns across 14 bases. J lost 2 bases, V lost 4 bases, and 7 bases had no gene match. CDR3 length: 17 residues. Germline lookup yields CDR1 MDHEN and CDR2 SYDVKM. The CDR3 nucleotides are TGTGCCAGCAGTTCCCTGAGACTAGCGGGAGGGCCCTACGAGCAGTACTTC. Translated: CASSSLRLAGGPYEQYF.

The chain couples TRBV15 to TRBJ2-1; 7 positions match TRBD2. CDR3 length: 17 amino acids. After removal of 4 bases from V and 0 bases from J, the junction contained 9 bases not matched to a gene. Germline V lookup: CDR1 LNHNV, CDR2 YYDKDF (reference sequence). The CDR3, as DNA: TGTGCCACCAGCACCCCCCTAGCGGAGGCCTCCTACAATGAGCAGTTCTTC. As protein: CATSTPLAEASYNEQFF.

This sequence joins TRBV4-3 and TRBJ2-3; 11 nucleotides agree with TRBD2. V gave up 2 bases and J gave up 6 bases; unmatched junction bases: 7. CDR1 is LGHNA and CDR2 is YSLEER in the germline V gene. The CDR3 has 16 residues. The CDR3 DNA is TGCGCCAGCAGCCAACCGCTAGCGGGAGGAATGGATACGCAGTATTTT. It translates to CASSQPLAGGMDTQYF.

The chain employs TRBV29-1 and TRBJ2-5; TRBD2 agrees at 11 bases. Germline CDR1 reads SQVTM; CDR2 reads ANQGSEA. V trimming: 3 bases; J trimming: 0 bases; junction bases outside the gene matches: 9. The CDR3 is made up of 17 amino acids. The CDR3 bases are TGCAGCGTTGAGATTAGGACTAGCGGGTTTAACCAAGAGACCCAGTACTTC. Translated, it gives CSVEIRTSGFNQETQYF.

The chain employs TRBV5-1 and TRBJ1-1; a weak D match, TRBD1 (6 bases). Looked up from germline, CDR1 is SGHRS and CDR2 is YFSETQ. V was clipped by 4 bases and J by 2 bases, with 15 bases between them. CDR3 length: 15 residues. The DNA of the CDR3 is TGCGCCAGCAGCGGACCGGGACATGCCAACACTGAAGCTTTCTTT. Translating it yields CASSGPGHANTEAFF.

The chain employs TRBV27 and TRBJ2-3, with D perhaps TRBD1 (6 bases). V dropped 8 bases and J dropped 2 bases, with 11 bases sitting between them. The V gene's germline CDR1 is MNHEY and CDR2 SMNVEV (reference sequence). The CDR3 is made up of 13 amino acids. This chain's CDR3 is CASRGGHTDTQYF. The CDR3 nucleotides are TGTGCCAGCCGTGGGGGCCACACAGATACGCAGTATTTT.

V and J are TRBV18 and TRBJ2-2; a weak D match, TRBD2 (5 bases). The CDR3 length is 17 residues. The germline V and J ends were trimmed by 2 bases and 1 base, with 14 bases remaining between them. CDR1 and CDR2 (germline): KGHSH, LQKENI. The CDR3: CASSPGSLSLNTGELFF. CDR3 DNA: TGTGCCAGCTCACCAGGGAGTCTAAGCCTGAACACCGGGGAGCTGTTTTTT.